The 25 T cell receptor beta chains presented below share a single source sample, sequenced in a study of T cell clonotyping in hematopoietic cell transplantation. Sequenced by immunoSEQ multiplex PCR; TCRdb stores in-frame clones only, minus some. The table has approximately 44,000 clones, 75% to 90% seen once. Time point in this sample: recipient sample about 28 days before transplant, after cytoreduction. Sequencing was performed on peripheral blood mononuclear cells, taken before stem cell transplant. These receptors were collected from a man between 60 and 70 years old with acute myeloid leukemia. Some clones in this sample may be carry-over from other donors' samples.

In nucleotides, the CDR3 is TGCGCCAGCAGCCCCCGACTAGCGGGGACCCGGGAGACCCAGTACTTC. Translated: CASSPRLAGTRETQYF. The chain joins TRBV4-1 to TRBJ2-5, with 11 bases aligning to TRBD2. CDR1 MGHRA and CDR2 YSYEKL come from the germline V gene. The CDR3 is 16 amino acids. V shed 4 bases and J 5 bases; nucleotides not matched to a gene: 9.

The chain uses TRBV2 and TRBJ2-3, with 10 bases fitting TRBD2. In germline, CDR1 is SNHLY, CDR2 FYNNEI. The junction had 8 bases not matched to a gene; V was cut back by 7 bases and J by 4 bases. The CDR3 runs to 15 residues. This CDR3 is CASIDGTSAADTQYF. CDR3 in DNA: TGTGCCAGCATAGATGGGACTAGCGCCGCAGATACGCAGTATTTT.

For this clone: Relative to the germline gene, one junction end is altered; a read error may explain this. This chain uses TRBV7-7 with TRBJ2-5, with a possible D match to TRBD1 (5 bases). CDR3 length equals 20 residues. Germline V CDR1 and CDR2: SSHAT, FNYEAQ (reference sequence). CDR3 bases: TGTGCTAGCAGCTTAGCTGGCAGGGTAGGGGCCGGTTCGGCCCAAGAGACCCAGTACTTC. Translated, it gives CASSLAGRVGAGSAQETQYF.

V usage is TRBV15 and J usage is TRBJ1-6; D unclear. Trimming removed 0 bases from V and 8 bases from J, with 8 bases in between. Germline V lookup: CDR1 LNHNV, CDR2 YYDKDF (reference sequence). CDR3 length: 14 residues. In DNA, the CDR3 is TGTGCCACCAGCAGAGATCTCGGGGATTCACCCCTCCACTTT. It encodes CATSRDLGDSPLHF.

Concerning this clone: The junction departs from germline at one end; a sequencing error may be responsible. V and J are TRBV4-3 and TRBJ1-6; a weak D match, TRBD1 (6 bases). Germline V gene sequence: CDR1 LGHNA, CDR2 YSLEER. The CDR3 is 14 amino acids. Here the CDR3 reads CASSQDSSNSPLHF. Written as DNA, the CDR3 is TGCGCCAGCAGCCAGGACAGCTCTAATTCGCCCCTCCACTTT.

This clone was observed once. V gene TRBV18 combines with J gene TRBJ2-7; 9 bases line up with TRBD1. Germline V gene lookup returns CDR1 KGHSH and CDR2 LQKENI. V shed 3 bases and J 6 bases; nucleotides not matched to a gene: 3. The CDR3 is 13 amino acids. The CDR3 DNA follows: TGTGCCAGCTCACCCGGACAGGGGTTCGAGCAGTACTTC. Translation: CASSPGQGFEQYF.

The chain employs TRBV19 and TRBJ1-2; D call uncertain. The CDR3 runs 14 residues. The V end lost 1 base, the J end lost 0 bases, and 6 bases lay between the germline ends. From germline, CDR1 is LNHDA and CDR2 SQIVND (reference sequence). In DNA form, the CDR3 reads TGTGCCAGTAGTATAGGCGGAGCTAACTATGGCTACACCTTC. Translated, it gives CASSIGGANYGYTF.

Comments on this clone: Other nucleotide sequences in the sample specify the same CDR3. V usage is TRBV4-2 and J usage is TRBJ2-7; D is undetermined. CDR1 and CDR2 (germline): LGHNA, YNFKEQ. Trimming removed 1 base from V and 4 bases from J, with 11 bases in between. CDR3 length: 14 amino acids. CDR3 sequence: CASSQVRFSYEQYF. CDR3 in DNA: TGTGCCAGCAGCCAAGTTCGCTTTAGTTACGAGCAGTACTTC.

This clone was seen only once. This sequence joins TRBV2 and TRBJ1-2; D might be TRBD1 (6 bases). Germline CDR1 SNHLY, CDR2 FYNNEI. Between the trimmed V and J ends, which lost 4 bases and 8 bases, there was a span of 20 bases. The CDR3 runs 15 residues. The CDR3 region is CASSVRSGTMTGYTF. The CDR3, as DNA: TGTGCCAGCAGTGTAAGATCAGGGACAATGACGGGCTACACCTTC.

This chain links TRBV7-9 with TRBJ2-7; D unclear. V shed 1 base and J shed 9 bases, with 13 bases lying between them. CDR3 length: 13 residues. Germline V gives CDR1 SEHNR, CDR2 FQNEAQ (reference sequence). Here the CDR3 reads CASSLESTATQYF. CDR3 coding DNA: TGTGCCAGCAGCTTAGAGTCTACAGCTACGCAGTACTTC.

The chain recombines TRBV2 with TRBJ1-1; 11 bases fit TRBD1. This CDR3 has 16 residues. V dropped 6 bases and J dropped 1; count of bases not matched to a gene: 7. Germline CDR1 and CDR2: SNHLY and FYNNEI. The CDR3: CASRRTGGRRNTEAFF. DNA for the CDR3: TGTGCCAGCAGGAGGACAGGGGGCAGGAGGAACACTGAAGCTTTCTTT.

V is TRBV19 and J is TRBJ1-2; D gene uncertain. Trimming cost V 3 bases and J 3 bases, with 11 bases left between them. Germline V gene sequence: CDR1 LNHDA, CDR2 SQIVND (reference sequence). The CDR3 sequence is 14 residues long. CDR3 coding DNA: TGTGCCAGTAGTATCTCCGGGGAATACTATGGCTACACCTTC. Its protein product is CASSISGEYYGYTF.

This clone was found once. The chain carries TRBV9 and TRBJ1-3, with 8 bases fitting TRBD1. V was pared by 1 base and J by 3 bases, with 3 bases of the junction left unmatched. CDR1 SGDLS and CDR2 YYNGEE come from the germline V gene. This CDR3 region has 15 residues. As DNA, the CDR3 is TGTGCCAGCAGCGTACAGGGGGCTAATGGAAACACCATATATTTT. Protein: CASSVQGANGNTIYF. Full variable domain (outside the CDR3, taken from reference TRBV9 and TRBJ1-3): DSGVTQTPKHLITATGQRVTLRCSPRSGDLSVYWYQQSLDQGLQFLIQYYNGEERAKGNILERFSAQQFPDLHSELNLSSLELGDSALYFCASSVQGANGNTIYFGEGSWLTVV.

This clone was detected once. The V and J genes are TRBV28 and TRBJ1-2; D possibly corresponds to TRBD1 (5 bases). Trimming took 5 bases from V and 0 from J, leaving 13 bases between them. The CDR3 is 15 residues long. Germline V gives CDR1 MDHEN, CDR2 SYDVKM. The CDR3 loop is CASSASTAPNYGYTF. The CDR3 region has the DNA TGTGCCAGCAGTGCCTCGACAGCCCCTAACTATGGCTACACCTTC.

This chain links TRBV5-5 with TRBJ2-7; D possibly matches TRBD1 or TRBD2 (5 bases each). Deletions cut 4 bases from V and 4 bases from J, with 9 bases between. The CDR3 covers 12 residues. Germline V gene lookup returns CDR1 SGHKS and CDR2 YYEKEE (reference sequence). The DNA of the CDR3 is TGTGCCAGCAGCCGGGACGGGTACGAGCAGTACTTC. Residues: CASSRDGYEQYF.

In nucleotides, the CDR3 is TGCGCCAGCAGCCAAAAAGCGGGGTCTAACTATGGCTACACCTTC. It is translated as CASSQKAGSNYGYTF. This rearrangement joins TRBV4-3 to TRBJ1-2, with no clear D. The CDR3 length is 15 residues. V was pared by 2 bases and J by 0 bases, with 10 bases between. Germline loops: CDR1 LGHNA, CDR2 YSLEER.

The gene calls are TRBV10-3 and TRBJ2-5, with D unclear. V was pared by 2 bases and J by 5 bases, with 9 bases between. CDR1 and CDR2 from the germline V gene are ENHRY and SYGVKD. The CDR3 totals 13 residues. The CDR3, as DNA: TGTGCCATCAGTGAGGGATTATCGGAGACCCAGTACTTC. It translates to CAISEGLSETQYF.

The chain carries TRBV6-1 and TRBJ1-6; D is ambiguous. Trimming removed 3 bases at V and 11 bases at J, with 8 bases between. Germline V gene data show CDR1 as MNHNS and CDR2 as SASEGT. CDR3 length: 12 amino acids. The CDR3 loop is CASSEAEAPLHF. The CDR3 region has the DNA TGTGCCAGCAGTGAGGCGGAGGCACCCCTCCACTTT.

CDR3 amino acids: CAVQTFSTDTQYF. Here the CDR3 DNA reads TGTGCCGTACAGACCTTTAGCACAGATACGCAGTATTTT. The genes are TRBV7-2 and TRBJ2-3; D not resolved. The germline V and J ends were trimmed by 11 bases and 0 bases, with 12 bases remaining between them. The CDR3 length is 13 residues. Germline CDR1 SGHTA, CDR2 FQGNSA.

The genes are TRBV7-9 and TRBJ1-1; D is unresolved. The V gene lost 5 bases and the J gene lost 10 bases, with 26 bases spanning the gap. This CDR3 region has 16 residues. Germline loops: CDR1 SEHNR, CDR2 FQNEAQ (reference sequence). CDR3 DNA: TGTGCCAGCAGCGGGTCCAGGTTCACGGGCCAGGAATCAGCTTTCTTT. This encodes CASSGSRFTGQESAFF.

Only a few counts were recorded for this clone. The rearrangement uses TRBV7-9 and TRBJ1-2; a possible D gene is TRBD1 (5 bases). Germline V gene sequence: CDR1 SEHNR, CDR2 FQNEAQ (reference sequence). V was cut by 4 bases and J by 0 bases, with 12 bases left in between. The CDR3 is made up of 15 amino acids. This CDR3 reads CASSSRRVPNYGYTF. Here the CDR3 DNA reads TGTGCCAGCAGCTCCCGCAGGGTTCCTAACTATGGCTACACCTTC.

This clone was observed a handful of times. The V and J genes are TRBV19 and TRBJ1-5; 8 positions match TRBD1. The CDR3 has 13 amino acids. V shed 6 bases and J 4 bases; nucleotides not matched to a gene: 2. In germline, CDR1 is LNHDA, CDR2 SQIVND (reference sequence). CDR3 residues: CASRTGVNQPQHF. The DNA of the CDR3 is TGTGCCAGTAGGACAGGGGTTAATCAGCCCCAGCATTTT.

The J gene is TRBJ1-2, the V gene TRBV6-1; possible D gene TRBD1, 5 bases. V was pared by 4 bases and J by 2 bases, with 11 bases between. The CDR3 has 14 amino acids. Germline loops: CDR1 MNHNS, CDR2 SASEGT. Written as DNA, the CDR3 is TGTGCCAGCAGTGTCAGACAGCTCAACTATGGCTACACCTTC. Its translation is CASSVRQLNYGYTF.

The chain links TRBV19 to TRBJ1-3; D is unresolved. This CDR3 contains 12 residues. Germline-derived CDR1 and CDR2 are LNHDA and SQIVND (reference sequence). Trimming removed 5 bases from V and 4 bases from J, with 6 bases in between. The CDR3 DNA sequence: TGTGCCAGTAGTCTCACCGGAAACACCATATATTTT. This sequence encodes CASSLTGNTIYF.

V gene TRBV19 combines with J gene TRBJ2-1; weak D call: TRBD2 (6 bases). Trimming pared 6 bases from V and 8 bases from J, leaving 20 bases between. CDR3 size: 15 residues. Germline assignment: CDR1 LNHDA and CDR2 SQIVND (reference sequence). In nucleotides, the CDR3 is TGTGCCAGTAGCGAGGGACTGACCCTGGGAGATGAGCAGTTCTTC. Translation gives CASSEGLTLGDEQFF.